A single sample is the source of the 31 T cell receptor beta chains below, sequenced in a study of neurological immune-mediated disorders. TCRdb analysed the 5' RACE reads with MiXCR anew, one entry per CDR3 protein. The sample holds fewer than 85,000 distinct CDR3 sequences, 3.9% seen once. The sequenced material came from PBMCs. Every receptor here comes from a man aged 25-45 years with multiple sclerosis.

There are many counts of this clonotype. J is TRBJ2-1 and V is TRBV4-1, with TRBD1 matching over 8 bases. The CDR3 covers 16 residues. The V and J ends lost 4 bases and 4 bases, in that order; junction bases with no gene match: 9. The V gene's germline CDR1 is MGHRA and CDR2 YSYEKL. CDR3 region: CASSLLDREFYNEQFF. CDR3 bases: TGCGCCAGCAGCCTACTGGACAGGGAATTTTACAATGAGCAGTTCTTC.

This clonotype was seen many times. The CDR3 reads CASSQGGLGQPQHF. The CDR3 nucleotides read TGTGCCAGCAGCCAGGGGGGGCTTGGTCAGCCCCAGCATTTT. The chain uses TRBV11-1 and TRBJ1-5; 7 bases line up with TRBD1. V dropped 5 bases and J dropped 6; count of bases not matched to a gene: 7. Germline V gives CDR1 SGHAT, CDR2 FQDESV (reference sequence). CDR3 size: 14 residues.

This clonotype was seen at least ten times. The rearrangement joins TRBV12-3 or TRBV12-4 to TRBJ1-4; 10 bases agree with TRBD1. The CDR3 is 14 residues long. J was trimmed by 7 bases and V by 6 bases; bases with no gene match: 5. For the CDR3, the DNA is TGTGCCAGCAGCCGGAGGACAGGGGGTGAAAAACTGTTTTTT. Protein product: CASSRRTGGEKLFF.

This clonotype was counted many times. This chain links TRBV27 with TRBJ2-3; the match to TRBD1 covers 8 bases. This CDR3 comprises 14 residues. CDR1 MNHEY and CDR2 SMNVEV come from the germline V gene (reference sequence). Trimming at V came to 7 bases and at J to 0 bases, leaving 3 bases not matched to a gene. The CDR3 reads CASIRQGSTDTQYF. In DNA, the CDR3 is TGTGCCAGCATACGACAGGGGAGCACAGATACGCAGTATTTT.

Many counts were recorded for this clonotype. The genes are TRBV12-3 or TRBV12-4 and TRBJ2-1, with D possibly being TRBD2 (7 bases). The CDR3 consists of 12 residues. V gave up 3 bases and J gave up 13 bases, with 13 bases separating them. The CDR3 DNA is TGTGCCAGCAGTTTGTTCGGGGGGCTTCAGTTCTTC. This codes for CASSLFGGLQFF.

This clonotype was counted at least ten times. The chain recombines TRBV20-1 with TRBJ1-1; the match to TRBD1 covers 10 bases. V was clipped by 5 bases and J by 1 base; unmatched bases: 7. The CDR3 loop spans 15 amino acids. Germline V lookup: CDR1 DFQATT, CDR2 SNEGSKA (reference sequence). CDR3 amino acids: CSASIWDRGNTEAFF. In DNA form, the CDR3 reads TGCAGTGCTTCTATTTGGGACAGGGGGAACACTGAAGCTTTCTTT.

This clonotype was seen at least ten times. The gene calls are TRBV12-5 and TRBJ2-7; tentatively, D is TRBD1 (7 bases). Trimming left V 5 bases short and J 7 bases short, with 12 bases between. In germline, CDR1 is LGHNT, CDR2 FRNRAP. The CDR3 extends over 12 amino acids. CDR3 sequence reads: CASGLAGGEQYF. DNA of the CDR3: TGTGCTAGTGGTCTTGCAGGGGGGGAGCAGTACTTC.

Concerning this clonotype: One end of the junction does not line up with germline, which may come from a read error. V gene TRBV18 combines with J gene TRBJ1-5; 12 nucleotides line up with TRBD1. This CDR3 region has 15 residues. Germline V gene lookup returns CDR1 KGHSH and CDR2 LQKENI. DNA of the CDR3: TGTGCCAGCTCACCGGGACAGGGGGCGGGTCAGCCCCAGAATTTT. Its protein product is CASSPGQGAGQPQNF.

This clonotype was picked up many times. The rearrangement uses TRBV6-5 and TRBJ2-7; 12 positions match TRBD2. The trim removed 5 bases at V and 6 bases at J, leaving 8 bases unmatched. This CDR3 comprises 15 residues. CDR1 is MNHEY, CDR2 SVGAGI, per germline. The CDR3 bases are TGTGCCAGCAGTACCCGGACTAGCGGGGTGGGCGAGCAGTACTTC. Protein sequence: CASSTRTSGVGEQYF.

This rearrangement joins TRBV5-6 to TRBJ1-2, with 8 bases matching TRBD1. Germline CDR1 is SGHDT and CDR2 is YYEEEE. J gave up 8 bases and V 4 bases, and 7 bases lay outside the gene matches. This CDR3 is 13 amino acids long. The CDR3 DNA reads as TGTGCCAGCAGCCCGACAGGGGTAGACGGCTACACCTTC. Protein sequence: CASSPTGVDGYTF.

On this clonotype itself: One junction end does not reproduce the germline sequence, and a read error may be involved. This sequence joins TRBV5-1 and TRBJ1-6; 9 bases are shared with TRBD1. The CDR3 sequence is 14 residues long. CDR1 is SGHRS, CDR2 YFSETQ, per germline. CDR3 in DNA: TGCGCCAACAGACGAGACAGGGGGAATTCACCCCTACACTTT. It is translated as CANRRDRGNSPLHF. The whole variable domain, filled in from reference TRBV5-1 and TRBJ1-6, reads KAGVTQTPRYLIKTRGQQVTLSCSPISGHRSVSWYQQTPGQGLQFLFEYFSETQRNKGNFPGRFSGRQFSNSRSEMNVSTLELGDSALYLCANRRDRGNSPLHFGNGTRLTVT.

This clonotype was detected many times. The J gene is TRBJ2-2, the V gene TRBV5-1; unclear D gene. The V end was cut by 6 bases, the J end by 5 bases, with 14 bases between. Germline CDR1 is SGHRS and CDR2 is YFSETQ. This CDR3 comprises 14 residues. The CDR3 DNA follows: TGCGCCAGCAAGCTTCGTATTAGTACCGGGGAGCTGTTTTTT. It is translated as CASKLRISTGELFF.

This clonotype has ten or more counts. The chain carries TRBV12-3 or TRBV12-4 and TRBJ1-4; perhaps TRBD1 as D (6 bases). The V end lost 2 bases, the J end lost 7 bases, and 11 bases lay between the germline ends. This CDR3 contains 14 residues. This CDR3 reads CASSLSRGTEKLFF. Written as DNA, the CDR3 is TGTGCCAGCAGTTTAAGTAGGGGGACTGAAAAACTGTTTTTT.

This clonotype was recorded at least ten times. The V and J genes are TRBV7-3 and TRBJ2-3; D is possibly TRBD1 or TRBD2 (5 bases each). Trimming took off 5 bases at V and 0 bases at J, with 9 bases between the two ends. The CDR3 extends over 14 amino acids. Germline V gives CDR1 SGHTA, CDR2 FQGTGA. The DNA for the CDR3 is TGTGCCAGCAGCCATGGGGGTAGCACAGATACGCAGTATTTT. The encoded protein is CASSHGGSTDTQYF.

This clonotype came up many times. The genes are TRBV29-1 and TRBJ2-2; D is ambiguous. The germline V gene has CDR1 SQVTM and CDR2 ANQGSEA. The CDR3 runs 12 residues. Trimming stripped 5 bases from V and 3 bases from J, with 7 bases between. The CDR3, as DNA: TGCAGCGTTACTGGTTACACCGGGGAGCTGTTTTTT. It is translated as CSVTGYTGELFF.

This clonotype was seen repeatedly, ten times or more. The V gene is TRBV5-1, the J gene TRBJ2-1; D is possibly TRBD1 (7 bases). Germline V lookup: CDR1 SGHRS, CDR2 YFSETQ. The CDR3 extends over 14 amino acids. V was cut by 3 bases and J by 5 bases, with 12 bases left in between. As DNA, the CDR3 is TGCGCCAGCAGCTCCCAGGGGGGTAACAATGAGCAGTTCTTC. Amino acids: CASSSQGGNNEQFF.

There are many counts of this clonotype. The CDR3, as DNA: TGTGCCAGCAGTGTAACGGGATCCCCGTACTATGGCTACACCTTC. Encoded protein: CASSVTGSPYYGYTF. The chain uses TRBV2 and TRBJ1-2; D remains unclear. The CDR3 runs to 15 residues. Germline CDR1 and CDR2: SNHLY and FYNNEI. Trimming stripped 4 bases from V and 3 bases from J, with 15 bases between.

The V call is TRBV12-5, the J call TRBJ2-3, with 8 bases fitting TRBD2. Trimming cost V 1 base and J 2 bases; bases outside gene matches: 11. CDR1 and CDR2 (germline): LGHNT, FRNRAP. CDR3 length: 18 residues. The CDR3 sequence is CASGLALTSGYHTDTQYF. CDR3 bases: TGTGCTAGTGGTTTGGCCCTCACTAGCGGCTACCACACAGATACGCAGTATTTT.

The table lists this clonotype with many counts. V and J are TRBV3-1 and TRBJ2-5; TRBD2 is a possible D gene (5 bases). The CDR3 is 13 residues long. Deletions cut 3 bases from V and 7 bases from J, with 12 bases between. Germline CDR1 is LGHDT and CDR2 is YNNKEL (reference sequence). The CDR3 DNA is TGTGCCAGCAGCCAGACGACTGGACTGACCCAGTACTTC. It encodes CASSQTTGLTQYF.

The V gene is TRBV12-3 or TRBV12-4, the J gene TRBJ2-7; D possibly uses TRBD1 or TRBD2 (5 bases each). The CDR3 totals 14 residues. Between the trimmed V and J ends, which lost 7 bases and 1 base, there was a span of 14 bases. The CDR3 reads CASTLGRKSYEQYF. CDR3 nucleotides: TGTGCCAGCACTCTGGGACGCAAATCCTACGAGCAGTACTTC.

This clonotype was observed many times. The chain employs TRBV20-1 and TRBJ2-5; TRBD2 matches 10 bases. Trimming cost V 6 bases and J 5 bases; bases outside gene matches: 18. Germline values: CDR1 DFQATT, CDR2 SNEGSKA (reference sequence). The CDR3 length is 17 residues. CDR3 protein: CSAADPSTSGSRETQYF. The DNA for the CDR3 is TGCAGTGCCGCAGACCCCTCGACTAGCGGGTCCAGGGAGACCCAGTACTTC.

This clonotype was counted ten times or more. The chain is built from TRBV3-1 and TRBJ2-5, with a possible D match to TRBD1 (6 bases). CDR3 length equals 14 residues. V gave up 4 bases and J gave up 5 bases, with 14 bases separating them. Looked up from germline, CDR1 is LGHDT and CDR2 is YNNKEL (reference sequence). This chain's CDR3 is CASSRMTGTETQYF. The DNA of the CDR3 is TGTGCCAGCAGCCGTATGACAGGAACGGAGACCCAGTACTTC.

This clonotype has ten or more counts. This chain links TRBV7-2 with TRBJ1-2; TRBD1 agrees at 7 bases. Unmatched junction bases numbered 6, after V lost 6 bases and J lost 2 bases. Germline loops: CDR1 SGHTA, CDR2 FQGNSA. The CDR3 is 14 residues long. Written as DNA, the CDR3 is TGTGCCAGCAGGACAGGGACGGTAAACTATGGCTACACCTTC. As protein: CASRTGTVNYGYTF. The full variable domain, in which reference TRBV7-2 and TRBJ1-2 provide the parts outside the CDR3, is GAGVSQSPSNKVTEKGKDVELRCDPISGHTALYWYRQSLGQGLEFLIYFQGNSAPDKSGLPSDRFSAERTGGSVSTLTIQRTQQEDSAVYLCASRTGTVNYGYTFGSGTRLTVV.

This clonotype showed up many times. CDR3 DNA: TGCGCCAGCAGGGGACAGAGCTCCTACAATGAGCAGTTCTTC. This encodes CASRGQSSYNEQFF. This chain uses TRBV5-1 with TRBJ2-1, with 7 bases matching TRBD1. This CDR3 spans 14 amino acids. Trimming removed 5 bases from V and 0 bases from J; junction bases left unmatched: 2. Germline V gives CDR1 SGHRS, CDR2 YFSETQ.

This clonotype came up many times. The chain uses TRBV5-1 and TRBJ2-3; D call uncertain. The CDR3 is 16 residues long. The V gene lost 0 bases and the J gene lost 14 bases, with 25 bases spanning the gap. CDR1 is SGHRS, CDR2 YFSETQ, per germline. DNA for the CDR3: TGCGCCAGCAGCTTGGAATATAGGCCTTCCCCGAAGGCCGGGTATTTT. Encoded protein: CASSLEYRPSPKAGYF.

This clonotype has a count of ten or more. The rearrangement joins TRBV5-1 to TRBJ2-6, with D unclear. V gave up 0 bases and J gave up 0 bases, with 4 bases separating them. In germline, CDR1 is SGHRS, CDR2 YFSETQ. This CDR3 is built from 15 residues. CDR3 region: CASSLVDSGANVLTF. In DNA form, the CDR3 reads TGCGCCAGCAGCTTGGTAGACTCTGGGGCCAACGTCCTGACTTTC.

In this sample, this clonotype turned up many times. The chain links TRBV20-1 to TRBJ2-1, with a possible D match to TRBD2 (6 bases). The CDR3 has 14 amino acids. Trimming pared 4 bases from V and 8 bases from J, leaving 18 bases between. CDR1 is DFQATT, CDR2 SNEGSKA, per germline (reference sequence). CDR3 DNA: TGCAGTGCTAAAAATATGGGGGGTTGGGATGAGCAGTTCTTC. It codes for CSAKNMGGWDEQFF.

This clonotype was seen repeatedly, ten times or more. J is TRBJ2-3 and V is TRBV12-3 or TRBV12-4, with TRBD1 matching 8 bases. The CDR3 is 14 amino acids. Trimming removed 7 bases from V and 2 bases from J; junction bases left unmatched: 5. CDR3 bases: TGTGCCAGCAAGCAGCAGGGGGCCACAGATACGCAGTATTTT. It is translated as CASKQQGATDTQYF.

This clonotype was counted many times. The chain carries TRBV6-6 and TRBJ1-1; no clear D. The ends were cut back, 5 bases at V and 4 bases at J, with 11 bases in the middle. Germline V CDR1 and CDR2: MNHNY, SVGAGI (reference sequence). The CDR3 has 13 residues. This CDR3 reads CASSEMRATEAFF. As DNA, the CDR3 is TGTGCCAGCAGTGAAATGAGGGCCACTGAAGCTTTCTTT.

At least ten counts were recorded for this clonotype. The rearrangement links TRBV10-3 to TRBJ2-3; D may match TRBD1 or TRBD2 (5 bases each). Trimming cost V 5 bases and J 2 bases, with 11 bases left between them. This CDR3 comprises 14 residues. Germline V CDR1 and CDR2: ENHRY, SYGVKD. CDR3 sequence reads: CAISPGTITDTQYF. The DNA of the CDR3 is TGTGCCATCAGTCCAGGGACCATCACAGATACGCAGTATTTT.

The V gene is TRBV20-1, the J gene TRBJ2-7, with a tentative D call TRBD2 (6 bases). Deletions cut 3 bases from V and 7 bases from J, with 22 bases between. Germline V CDR1 and CDR2: DFQATT, SNEGSKA (reference sequence). This CDR3 region has 15 residues. The CDR3 nucleotides read TGCAGTGCTAGTAATCGGGGAAAGGGGCGGGAAGAGCAGTACTTC. Protein product: CSASNRGKGREEQYF.